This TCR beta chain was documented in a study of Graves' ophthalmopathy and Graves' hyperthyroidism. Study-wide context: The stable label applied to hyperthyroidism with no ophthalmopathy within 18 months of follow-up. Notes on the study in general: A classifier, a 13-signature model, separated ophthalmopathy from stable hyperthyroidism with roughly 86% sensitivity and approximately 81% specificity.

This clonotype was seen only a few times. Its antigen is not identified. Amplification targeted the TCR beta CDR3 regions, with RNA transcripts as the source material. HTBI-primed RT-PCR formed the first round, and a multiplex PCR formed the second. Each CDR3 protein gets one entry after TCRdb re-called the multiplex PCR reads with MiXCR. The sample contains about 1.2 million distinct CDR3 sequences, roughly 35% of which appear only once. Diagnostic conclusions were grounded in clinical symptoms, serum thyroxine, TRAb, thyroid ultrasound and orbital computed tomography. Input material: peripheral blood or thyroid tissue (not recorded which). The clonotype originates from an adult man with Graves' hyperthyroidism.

The CDR3 loop reads CASTPDSWETQYF. CDR3 DNA: TGTGCCAGCACCCCGGACAGTTGGGAGACCCAGTACTTC. The chain combines TRBV7-2 with TRBJ2-5; D is perhaps TRBD1 (6 bases). Germline V gene lookup returns CDR1 SGHTA and CDR2 FQGNSA. The ends were cut back, 7 bases at V and 5 bases at J, with 14 bases in the middle. CDR3 length equals 13 residues.